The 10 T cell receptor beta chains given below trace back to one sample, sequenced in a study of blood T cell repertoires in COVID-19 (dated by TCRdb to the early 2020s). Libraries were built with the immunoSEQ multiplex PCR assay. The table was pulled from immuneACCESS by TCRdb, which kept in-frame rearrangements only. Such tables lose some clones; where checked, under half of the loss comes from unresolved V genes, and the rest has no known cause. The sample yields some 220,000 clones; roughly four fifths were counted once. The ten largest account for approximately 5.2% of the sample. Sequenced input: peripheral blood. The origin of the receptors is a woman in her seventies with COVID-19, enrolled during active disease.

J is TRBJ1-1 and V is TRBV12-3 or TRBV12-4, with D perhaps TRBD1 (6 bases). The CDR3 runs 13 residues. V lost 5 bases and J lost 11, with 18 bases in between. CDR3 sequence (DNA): TGTGCCAGCAGTCCTGCGACAGGAGAATTGGCTTTCTTT. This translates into CASSPATGELAFF.

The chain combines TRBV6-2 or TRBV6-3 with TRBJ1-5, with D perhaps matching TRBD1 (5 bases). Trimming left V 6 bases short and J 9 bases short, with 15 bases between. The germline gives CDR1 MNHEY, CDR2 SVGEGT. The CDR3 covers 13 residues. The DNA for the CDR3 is TGTGCCAGCAGCCCGGGGGGTCTTGGGCCCCAGCATTTT. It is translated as CASSPGGLGPQHF.

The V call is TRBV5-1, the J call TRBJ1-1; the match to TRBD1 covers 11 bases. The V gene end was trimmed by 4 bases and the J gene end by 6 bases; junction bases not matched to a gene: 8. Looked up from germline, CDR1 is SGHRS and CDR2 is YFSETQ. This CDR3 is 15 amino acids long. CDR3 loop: CASSRDRGKASEAFF. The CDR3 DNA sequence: TGCGCCAGCAGCCGGGACAGGGGGAAGGCTTCTGAAGCTTTCTTT.

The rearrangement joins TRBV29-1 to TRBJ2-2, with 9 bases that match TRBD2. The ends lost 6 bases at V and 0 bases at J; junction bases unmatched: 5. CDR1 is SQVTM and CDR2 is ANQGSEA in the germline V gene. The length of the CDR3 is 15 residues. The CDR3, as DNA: TGCAGCGTCGCCGTAGCGGGGGCGAACACCGGGGAGCTGTTTTTT. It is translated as CSVAVAGANTGELFF.

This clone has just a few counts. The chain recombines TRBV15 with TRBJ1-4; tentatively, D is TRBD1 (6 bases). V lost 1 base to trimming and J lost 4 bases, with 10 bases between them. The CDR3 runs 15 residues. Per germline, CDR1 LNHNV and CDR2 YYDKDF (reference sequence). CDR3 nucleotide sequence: TGTGCCACCAGCAGAGCCAAGGACAGTAATGAAAAACTGTTTTTT. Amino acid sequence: CATSRAKDSNEKLFF.

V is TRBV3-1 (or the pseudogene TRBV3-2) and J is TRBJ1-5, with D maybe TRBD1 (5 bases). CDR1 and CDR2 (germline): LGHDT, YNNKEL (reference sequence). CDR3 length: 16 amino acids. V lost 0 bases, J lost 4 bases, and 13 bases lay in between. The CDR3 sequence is CASSQECRVRNQPQHF. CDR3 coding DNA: TGTGCCAGCAGCCAAGAATGCAGGGTAAGGAATCAGCCCCAGCATTTT.

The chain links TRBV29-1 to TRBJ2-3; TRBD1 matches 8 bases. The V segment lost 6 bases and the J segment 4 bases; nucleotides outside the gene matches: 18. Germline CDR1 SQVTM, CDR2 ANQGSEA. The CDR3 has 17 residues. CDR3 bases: TGCAGCGTCGAATCCCCCGCCGGACAGGGAAAGGCAGATACGCAGTATTTT. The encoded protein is CSVESPAGQGKADTQYF.

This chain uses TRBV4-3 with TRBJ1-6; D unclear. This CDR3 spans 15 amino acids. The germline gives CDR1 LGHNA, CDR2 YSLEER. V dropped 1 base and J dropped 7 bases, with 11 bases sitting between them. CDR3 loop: CASSQVPGSNSPLHF. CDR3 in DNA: TGCGCCAGCAGCCAAGTTCCAGGCTCGAATTCACCCCTCCACTTT.

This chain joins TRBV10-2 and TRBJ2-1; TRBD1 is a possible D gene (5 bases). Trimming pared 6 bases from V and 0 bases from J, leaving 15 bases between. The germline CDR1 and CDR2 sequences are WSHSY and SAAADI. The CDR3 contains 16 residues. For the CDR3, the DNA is TGCGCCAGCAGCGGCCAAGACAGCGACTCCTACAATGAGCAGTTCTTC. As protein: CASSGQDSDSYNEQFF.

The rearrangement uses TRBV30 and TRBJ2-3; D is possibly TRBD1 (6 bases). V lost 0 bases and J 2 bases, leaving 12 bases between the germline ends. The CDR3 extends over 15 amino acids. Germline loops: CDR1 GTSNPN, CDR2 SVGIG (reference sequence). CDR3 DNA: TGTGCCTGGAGTGTACAGGGCGGTCACACAGATACGCAGTATTTT. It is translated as CAWSVQGGHTDTQYF.